The 3 T cell receptor beta chains listed next were all sequenced from one sample in a study of blood T cells in healthy people across ages. A second about 6 to 12 cycle PCR used barcoded and J-beta primers. TCRdb reprocessed the 5' RACE reads with MiXCR, giving one entry per CDR3 protein. The sample has 600,000 to 850,000 distinct CDR3 sequences, 40% to 45% seen once. The specimen was blood. The receptors stem from an older woman in good health.

The chain uses TRBV20-1 and TRBJ1-1; perhaps TRBD1 as D (6 bases). The CDR3 runs 14 residues. Trimming stripped 6 bases from V and 4 bases from J, with 18 bases between. Germline V gene data show CDR1 as DFQATT and CDR2 as SNEGSKA (reference sequence). In nucleotides, the CDR3 is TGCAGTGCCCCCCCGGGGGGGGCCGGCACTGAAGCTTTCTTT. Its translation: CSAPPGGAGTEAFF.

The sample holds a few counts of this clonotype. The rearrangement uses TRBV12-3 or TRBV12-4 and TRBJ1-5, with TRBD1 matching 8 bases. The CDR3 covers 14 residues. The ends lost 5 bases at V and 3 bases at J; junction bases unmatched: 3. The DNA of the CDR3 is TGTGCCAGCAGTATGGGACAGGACAATCAGCCCCAGCATTTT. Encoded protein: CASSMGQDNQPQHF.

This clonotype was counted a few times. The chain combines TRBV11-2 with TRBJ2-1; 7 nucleotides agree with TRBD2. The CDR3 is 13 residues long. Germline assignment: CDR1 SGHAT and CDR2 FQNNGV. V lost 5 bases and J lost 5; bases outside the gene matches: 3. The CDR3: CASSVGTNNEQFF. In nucleotides, the CDR3 is TGTGCCAGCAGCGTAGGGACTAACAATGAGCAGTTCTTC.